The 30 T cell receptor beta chains below come from one sample, sequenced in a study of response to subunit inactivated influenza vaccine. One entry per CDR3 protein, called by TCRdb with MiXCR from the RT-PCR reads. This table has under 800,000 distinct CDR3 sequences, 11% to 15% appearing once. Sequences were derived from PBMCs from blood, sampled less than 15 days before vaccination. The receptors derive from a man aged 50-59 years who received an inactivated influenza vaccine.

This chain connects TRBV12-3 or TRBV12-4 to TRBJ1-5; D gene ambiguous. Trimming pared 3 bases from V and 3 bases from J, leaving 6 bases between. This CDR3 has 13 amino acids. In nucleotides, the CDR3 is TGTGCCAGCAGTTTCTTCCCCAATCAGCCCCAGCATTTT. It codes for CASSFFPNQPQHF.

A few counts support this clonotype. The V gene is TRBV4-3, the J gene TRBJ2-6; D may be TRBD1 or TRBD2 (5 bases each). V was clipped by 1 base and J by 2 bases, with 18 bases between them. Per the germline V gene, CDR1 is LGHNA and CDR2 is YSLEER. CDR3 length: 19 residues. CDR3 in amino acids: CASSQVFFQGEAGANVLTF. The CDR3 nucleotides read TGCGCCAGCAGCCAAGTCTTTTTTCAGGGAGAAGCTGGGGCCAACGTCCTGACTTTC.

The J gene is TRBJ1-1, the V gene TRBV7-2; D gene unclear. V was shortened by 2 bases and J by 7 bases, with 11 bases between the two germline ends. The germline CDR1 and CDR2 sequences are SGHTA and FQGNSA. The CDR3 is 13 amino acids. CDR3 sequence reads: CASSLRQASEAFF. In DNA form, the CDR3 reads TGTGCCAGCAGCTTAAGACAAGCAAGTGAAGCTTTCTTT.

This clonotype was counted many times. This chain connects TRBV6-1 to TRBJ1-6; possible D gene TRBD1, 6 bases. The CDR3 runs 13 residues. The germline CDR1 and CDR2 sequences are MNHNS and SASEGT. The ends were cut back, 6 bases at V and 9 bases at J, with 12 bases in the middle. CDR3 sequence (DNA): TGTGCCAGCAGCGATACCAGGGGTTCACCCCTCCACTTT. It translates to CASSDTRGSPLHF.

This clonotype was seen more than once but under ten times. The genes are TRBV6-2 or TRBV6-3 and TRBJ1-2, with D possibly being TRBD1 (6 bases). The CDR3 is 14 amino acids. The germline CDR1 and CDR2 sequences are MNHEY and SVGEGT. The V end was cut by 7 bases, the J end by 3 bases, with 15 bases between. CDR3 sequence reads: CASNPTGGYYGYTF. The CDR3 DNA reads TGTGCCAGCAACCCGACAGGCGGTTACTATGGCTACACCTTC.

The chain is built from TRBV27 and TRBJ2-2; D gene uncertain. The CDR3 is 14 residues long. CDR1 and CDR2 (germline): MNHEY, SMNVEV (reference sequence). V shed 10 bases and J shed 3 bases, with 15 bases lying between them. The CDR3 DNA sequence: TGTGCCACCCGGCGAGGTCACGACACCGGGGAGCTGTTTTTT. This encodes CATRRGHDTGELFF.

The chain recombines TRBV5-1 with TRBJ2-1, with D possibly called TRBD1 or TRBD2 (5 bases each). V dropped 0 bases and J dropped 9 bases, with 16 bases sitting between them. The CDR3 runs to 15 residues. Germline V CDR1 and CDR2: SGHRS, YFSETQ. The CDR3 sequence: CASSLEPVGTSEQFF. DNA for the CDR3: TGCGCCAGCAGCTTGGAACCGGTGGGGACCAGTGAGCAGTTCTTC.

V usage is TRBV25-1 and J usage is TRBJ2-1; possible D gene TRBD2, 6 bases. CDR3 size: 16 residues. V was clipped by 4 bases and J by 3 bases, with 16 bases between them. CDR1 is MGHDK, CDR2 SYGVNS, per germline. CDR3 bases: TGTGCCAGCAGTGGGTTGACTAGACAGAGCTACAATGAGCAGTTCTTC. This encodes CASSGLTRQSYNEQFF.

In its sample, this clonotype was seen many times. The chain links TRBV7-8 to TRBJ2-3, with D unresolved. This CDR3 is 13 amino acids long. V was clipped by 2 bases and J by 6 bases, with 9 bases between them. CDR1 and CDR2 (germline): SGHVS, FQNEAQ. Here the CDR3 DNA reads TGTGCCAGCAGCTTAAACCTTCTGGATACGCAGTATTTT. Translating it yields CASSLNLLDTQYF.

This clonotype was recorded many times. The rearrangement links TRBV20-1 to TRBJ1-1; 7 bases align to TRBD1. Unmatched junction bases numbered 5, after V lost 7 bases and J lost 0 bases. CDR1 DFQATT and CDR2 SNEGSKA come from the germline V gene (reference sequence). The CDR3 covers 13 residues. The CDR3, as DNA: TGCAGTGTTGGGGACAGCATGAACACTGAAGCTTTCTTT. It is translated as CSVGDSMNTEAFF.

J is TRBJ2-1 and V is TRBV28; D not certain. Germline CDR1 MDHEN, CDR2 SYDVKM. V lost 1 base to trimming and J lost 9 bases, with 10 bases between them. This CDR3 has 13 residues. The CDR3 bases are TGTGCCAGCAGTTTATCGTCTGAATTTGAGCAGTTCTTC. It yields the protein CASSLSSEFEQFF.

Ten or more counts support this clonotype. This rearrangement joins TRBV4-3 to TRBJ2-3; D possibly uses TRBD1 or TRBD2 (5 bases each). The CDR3 extends over 16 amino acids. The germline V and J ends were trimmed by 3 bases and 6 bases, with 19 bases remaining between them. Germline V gene sequence: CDR1 LGHNA, CDR2 YSLEER. The CDR3 DNA sequence: TGCGCCAGCAGCCACGTGGGACCAAAACACACCGATACGCAGTATTTT. This encodes CASSHVGPKHTDTQYF.

This sequence joins TRBV10-3 and TRBJ1-5; possible D gene TRBD1, 5 bases. This CDR3 spans 13 amino acids. Germline V gene lookup returns CDR1 ENHRY and CDR2 SYGVKD. V was trimmed by 4 bases and J by 7 bases, leaving 11 bases between them. Here the CDR3 reads CAISANTGQPQHF. As DNA, the CDR3 is TGTGCCATCAGTGCGAACACAGGACAGCCCCAGCATTTT.

CDR3 sequence reads: CAWSGQGAQPQHF. Written as DNA, the CDR3 is TGTGCCTGGAGTGGTCAGGGTGCTCAGCCCCAGCATTTT. The gene calls are TRBV30 and TRBJ1-5, with D perhaps TRBD1 (5 bases). The CDR3 runs 13 residues. Germline CDR1 and CDR2: GTSNPN and SVGIG (reference sequence). With 1 base removed from V and 6 bases from J, the gap between germline ends came to 10 bases.

A few counts support this clonotype. V is TRBV3-1 and J is TRBJ2-6, with 8 positions matching TRBD1. Trimming cost V 2 bases and J 0 bases; bases outside gene matches: 9. The CDR3 extends over 19 amino acids. Germline assignment: CDR1 LGHDT and CDR2 YNNKEL (reference sequence). CDR3 region: CASSQYRDRQFSGANVLTF. The CDR3 DNA follows: TGTGCCAGCAGCCAATACCGGGACAGGCAATTCTCTGGGGCCAACGTCCTGACTTTC.

This clonotype was picked up many times. The chain combines TRBV12-3 or TRBV12-4 with TRBJ2-7, with D tentatively TRBD1 (5 bases). CDR3 size: 14 residues. V lost 1 base, J lost 3 bases, and 10 bases lay in between. For the CDR3, the DNA is TGTGCCAGCAGTTTAGTAGGACACAGCTACGAGCAGTACTTC. It specifies CASSLVGHSYEQYF.

A few counts support this clonotype. V is TRBV7-9 and J is TRBJ2-1, with D perhaps matching TRBD2 (6 bases). Looked up from germline, CDR1 is SEHNR and CDR2 is FQNEAQ (reference sequence). This CDR3 has 15 amino acids. Trimming removed 0 bases at V and 8 bases at J, with 14 bases between. The CDR3 nucleotides are TGTGCCAGCAGCTTAGCGATCCCTAGCGTATATGAGCAGTTCTTC. This sequence encodes CASSLAIPSVYEQFF.

This clonotype was recorded a few times. The rearrangement joins TRBV20-1 to TRBJ1-1; D possibly corresponds to TRBD1 (5 bases). This CDR3 region has 14 residues. Germline CDR1 DFQATT, CDR2 SNEGSKA (reference sequence). V was shortened by 1 base and J by 0 bases, with 9 bases between the two germline ends. CDR3 coding DNA: TGCAGTGCTAGAGGGACACCCATGAACACTGAAGCTTTCTTT. As protein: CSARGTPMNTEAFF.

At least ten counts were recorded for this clonotype. J is TRBJ2-1 and V is TRBV7-2; 9 bases map to TRBD2. CDR3 length: 16 residues. The trim removed 2 bases at V and 8 bases at J, leaving 10 bases unmatched. Germline CDR1 is SGHTA and CDR2 is FQGNSA. As DNA, the CDR3 is TGTGCCAGCAGCTTACTGGACAGCGGGGGGAGGTATGAGCAGTTCTTC. This encodes CASSLLDSGGRYEQFF.

This chain uses TRBV9 with TRBJ2-1; 11 nucleotides align to TRBD2. This CDR3 is 15 amino acids long. Per the germline V gene, CDR1 is SGDLS and CDR2 is YYNGEE. Losses at the gene ends were 3 bases for V and 5 bases for J; bases not matched to a gene: 4. The CDR3 loop is CASSATSGGHNEQFF. CDR3 nucleotide sequence: TGTGCCAGCAGCGCCACTAGCGGGGGACACAATGAGCAGTTCTTC.

This clonotype was counted a few times. The V gene is TRBV5-4, the J gene TRBJ2-3; D may be TRBD2 (6 bases). Germline CDR1 and CDR2: SGHNT and YYREEE (reference sequence). The CDR3 has 16 residues. Trimming shortened V by 5 bases and J by 3 bases, and 19 bases separated the two germline ends. This CDR3 is CASRIGTLRGTDTQYF. In nucleotides, the CDR3 is TGTGCCAGCAGAATCGGGACTCTCCGGGGGACAGATACGCAGTATTTT.

The chain joins TRBV4-3 to TRBJ2-3, with a possible D match to TRBD2 (6 bases). V was shortened by 3 bases and J by 2 bases, with 15 bases between the two germline ends. Germline assignment: CDR1 LGHNA and CDR2 YSLEER. There are 16 residues in the CDR3. CDR3 region: CASSQFVGGSTDTQYF. The CDR3 DNA reads TGCGCCAGCAGCCAGTTTGTGGGGGGTTCCACAGATACGCAGTATTTT.

This clonotype was counted many times. Mismatch with germline at one junction end may stem from a read error. The genes are TRBV7-9 and TRBJ2-7, with 8 bases identical to TRBD2. The CDR3 has 14 amino acids. Germline CDR1 reads SEHNR; CDR2 reads FQNEAQ (reference sequence). CDR3 coding DNA: TGCGCCAGCAGCTTGACGGGAGGGTCGTACGAGCAGTACTTC. Translated: CASSLTGGSYEQYF.

Comments on this clonotype: The junction departs from germline at one end; a sequencing error may be responsible. The CDR3 sequence is CASSPGQGPSIF. In DNA form, the CDR3 reads TGTGCCAGCAGCCCGGGACAGGGTCCCAGTATTTTC. The genes are TRBV11-3 and TRBJ2-6; 9 bases are a match to TRBD1. The CDR3 sequence is 12 residues long. Germline loops: CDR1 SGHNT, CDR2 YENEEA.

This clonotype was seen only a few times. The chain couples TRBV20-1 to TRBJ1-1, with D perhaps TRBD1 (6 bases). V was shortened by 7 bases and J by 1 base, with 10 bases between the two germline ends. CDR1 is DFQATT, CDR2 SNEGSKA, per germline (reference sequence). The CDR3 has 12 amino acids. The CDR3 DNA reads as TGCAGTGGGGGCAGGGGGAACACTGAAGCTTTCTTT. This encodes CSGGRGNTEAFF.

This clonotype was observed at least ten times. The genes are TRBV7-9 and TRBJ2-1; D is uncertain. CDR3 length: 13 amino acids. Germline lookup yields CDR1 SEHNR and CDR2 FQNEAQ (reference sequence). Trimming took off 2 bases at V and 0 bases at J, with 2 bases between the two ends. CDR3 protein: CASSLTSYNEQFF. For the CDR3, the DNA is TGTGCCAGCAGCTTAACCTCCTACAATGAGCAGTTCTTC.

This clonotype showed up many times. The chain combines TRBV20-1 with TRBJ2-3; 10 positions agree with TRBD2. With 5 bases clipped from V and 2 bases from J, the junction kept 7 bases outside the gene matches. Per the germline V gene, CDR1 is DFQATT and CDR2 is SNEGSKA (reference sequence). The CDR3 contains 15 residues. CDR3 protein: CSAETSGYYTDTQYF. CDR3 DNA: TGCAGTGCTGAGACTAGCGGGTACTACACAGATACGCAGTATTTT.

This clonotype was seen only a few times. The chain recombines TRBV5-1 with TRBJ1-1; TRBD1 is a possible D gene (6 bases). The V end was cut by 0 bases, the J end by 1 base, with 10 bases between. The CDR3 has 15 amino acids. CDR1 and CDR2 (germline): SGHRS, YFSETQ. The CDR3: CASSLDIGGNTEAFF. The CDR3 DNA follows: TGCGCCAGCAGCTTGGATATAGGGGGGAACACTGAAGCTTTCTTT.

V and J are TRBV20-1 and TRBJ2-5; no reliable D call. The CDR3 spans 13 residues. Trimming took off 4 bases at V and 7 bases at J, with 16 bases between the two ends. Germline V CDR1 and CDR2: DFQATT, SNEGSKA (reference sequence). In DNA form, the CDR3 reads TGCAGTGCTACAGGTGACAATACGGGGACCCAGTACTTC. It translates to CSATGDNTGTQYF.

This clonotype appeared a few times. The J gene is TRBJ1-2, the V gene TRBV4-2; D may be TRBD1 (6 bases). Germline V gene lookup returns CDR1 LGHNA and CDR2 YNFKEQ. The ends were cut back, 2 bases at V and 4 bases at J, with 8 bases in the middle. CDR3 size: 13 residues. The CDR3 is CASSQRDIYGYTF. As DNA, the CDR3 is TGTGCCAGCAGCCAACGGGACATCTATGGCTACACCTTC.